Listed below are T cell receptor beta chains from one sample, sequenced in a study of blood T cell repertoires in COVID-19. Libraries were prepared by immunoSEQ multiplex PCR; TCRdb keeps only in-frame clonotypes and omits some of them. Of tens of thousands of clones detected, 90% to 95% appear once; the ten largest clones hold roughly 4.2%. The sequenced sample consisted of peripheral blood. These receptors came from a human donor with active COVID-19. The donor label of this sample is uncertain. Both conserved end residues are part of each CDR3. A D gene is named only where the DNA matches it firmly. Expanded clones are given a class, and other clones once, few, many or no size at all.

CDR3 DNA: TGTGCCAGCAGCTTGGGTGGAGGTCTGGACTATGGCTACACCTTC; CDR3 protein: CASSLGGGLDYGYTF; V gene: TRBV7-8; clone size: .; D gene: .; J gene: TRBJ1-2
CDR3 DNA: TGCGCCAGCTCATCTTCGGGCACAGATACGCAGTATTTT; CDR3 protein: CASSSSGTDTQYF; V gene: TRBV5-1; clone size: .; D gene: .; J gene: TRBJ2-3
CDR3 DNA: TGCGCCAGCAGCTTTCTGACAAAACCACGATTC; CDR3 protein: CASSFLTKPRF; V gene: TRBV5-1; clone size: .; D gene: .; J gene: TRBJ2-7
CDR3 DNA: TGTGCCAGTAGTTTCGCCCAGCGGGAGGGGCAGACCCAGTACTTC; CDR3 protein: CASSFAQREGQTQYF; V gene: TRBV19; clone size: .; D gene: TRBD2; J gene: TRBJ2-5
CDR3 DNA: TGCGCCAGCAGCCAAGACATCAAGCGGGGGGGCCCTAACACCGGGGAGCTGTTTTTT; CDR3 protein: CASSQDIKRGGPNTGELFF; V gene: TRBV4-3; clone size: .; D gene: TRBD2; J gene: TRBJ2-2
CDR3 DNA: TGTGCCAGCAGCCGGAGCTTCTCTGGAAACACCATATATTTT; CDR3 protein: CASSRSFSGNTIYF; V gene: TRBV28; clone size: .; D gene: .; J gene: TRBJ1-3
CDR3 DNA: TGTGCCAGCAGCTTAGTGCCTGCCAGGGCAGGGACTGAAGCTTTCTTT; CDR3 protein: CASSLVPARAGTEAFF; V gene: TRBV7-6; clone size: .; D gene: .; J gene: TRBJ1-1
CDR3 DNA: TGTGCCAGCAGCTCGGGACAGATGAACACTGAAGCTTTCTTT; CDR3 protein: CASSSGQMNTEAFF; V gene: TRBV6-6; clone size: .; D gene: TRBD1; J gene: TRBJ1-1
CDR3 DNA: TGCGCCAGCAGCCACAGACTAGCGGGTATTTCCTACAATGAGCAGTTCTTC; CDR3 protein: CASSHRLAGISYNEQFF; V gene: TRBV4-1; clone size: .; D gene: TRBD2; J gene: TRBJ2-1
CDR3 DNA: TGTGCCAGCACTCAAAGGTCAGGGAAGCAGTATTTT; CDR3 protein: CASTQRSGKQYF; V gene: TRBV6-5; clone size: few; D gene: .; J gene: TRBJ2-3
CDR3 DNA: TGTGCCATCAGCCCTAGTTGGCTAGCGGACTCCTACGAGCAGTACTTC; CDR3 protein: CAISPSWLADSYEQYF; V gene: TRBV10-3; clone size: .; D gene: TRBD2; J gene: TRBJ2-7
CDR3 DNA: TGTGCCAGCAGCCCCGGCGGACAGGGTCAAGAGACCCAGTACTTC; CDR3 protein: CASSPGGQGQETQYF; V gene: TRBV5-6; clone size: once; D gene: TRBD1; J gene: TRBJ2-5
CDR3 DNA: TGCGCCAGCAGCTTGGAAGGACAGGGTTACAATGAGCAGTTCTTC; CDR3 protein: CASSLEGQGYNEQFF; V gene: TRBV5-1; clone size: .; D gene: TRBD1; J gene: TRBJ2-1
CDR3 DNA: TGTGCCAGCAGGATAGCCGCCAATACCTACGAGCAGTACTTC; CDR3 protein: CASRIAANTYEQYF; V gene: TRBV2; clone size: .; D gene: .; J gene: TRBJ2-7
CDR3 DNA: TGTGCCAGCAGTTTACGGTTAGCGGCCTTACAAGAGACCCAGTACTTC; CDR3 protein: CASSLRLAALQETQYF; V gene: TRBV27; clone size: .; D gene: .; J gene: TRBJ2-5
CDR3 DNA: TGTGCCAGCAGCTTAGGGACAGGGGTCGCAGATACGCAGTATTTT; CDR3 protein: CASSLGTGVADTQYF; V gene: TRBV7-8; clone size: .; D gene: TRBD1; J gene: TRBJ2-3
CDR3 DNA: TGTGCCAGCAGCTTGGGCAACAACAATGAGCAGTTCTTC; CDR3 protein: CASSLGNNNEQFF; V gene: TRBV5-6; clone size: .; D gene: .; J gene: TRBJ2-1
CDR3 DNA: TGTGCCAGCAGCCGGGTGACTCCGAGGTCCTACAATGAGCAGTTCTTC; CDR3 protein: CASSRVTPRSYNEQFF; V gene: TRBV7-2; clone size: .; D gene: .; J gene: TRBJ2-1
CDR3 DNA: TGTGCCAGCAGCGTAGGGGGACTAGCGACCAACACAGATACGCAGTATTTT; CDR3 protein: CASSVGGLATNTDTQYF; V gene: TRBV9; clone size: .; D gene: TRBD2; J gene: TRBJ2-3
CDR3 DNA: TGTGCCAGTAGTTCGGGGGGGCGAACCTACAATGAGCAGTTCTTC; CDR3 protein: CASSSGGRTYNEQFF; V gene: TRBV19; clone size: .; D gene: TRBD2; J gene: TRBJ2-1
CDR3 DNA: TGTGCCTGGAGTGTACAGCGACAGGGGCAAGAAAAACTGTTTTTT; CDR3 protein: CAWSVQRQGQEKLFF; V gene: TRBV30; clone size: .; D gene: TRBD1; J gene: TRBJ1-4
CDR3 DNA: TGTGCCTGGAGTCCCATCGGGGGAGTGGGAGAGACCCAGTACTTC; CDR3 protein: CAWSPIGGVGETQYF; V gene: TRBV30; clone size: .; D gene: .; J gene: TRBJ2-5
CDR3 DNA: TGTGCCAGCAGTGCGGACAGGGGTTTTTCACCCCTCCACTTT; CDR3 protein: CASSADRGFSPLHF; V gene: TRBV25-1; clone size: .; D gene: TRBD1; J gene: TRBJ1-6
CDR3 DNA: TGTGCCAGCAGCCTACGGACAGGGGGTCGGGCCTACGAGCAGTACTTC; CDR3 protein: CASSLRTGGRAYEQYF; V gene: TRBV7-9; clone size: .; D gene: TRBD1; J gene: TRBJ2-7
CDR3 DNA: TGTGCCAGCTCACCCCTAGCGGGAGCTGGAGATACGCAGTATTTT; CDR3 protein: CASSPLAGAGDTQYF; V gene: TRBV18; clone size: .; D gene: TRBD2; J gene: TRBJ2-3
CDR3 DNA: TGCGCCAGCAGCTTGGGAACCGGGACTAGCGGGTCCTACAATGAGCAGTTCTTC; CDR3 protein: CASSLGTGTSGSYNEQFF; V gene: TRBV5-1; clone size: .; D gene: TRBD2; J gene: TRBJ2-1
CDR3 DNA: TGTGCCAGCAGCCACAGGGATGTGGAGTATCAGCCCCAGCATTTT; CDR3 protein: CASSHRDVEYQPQHF; V gene: TRBV3-1/TRBV3-2; clone size: .; D gene: .; J gene: TRBJ1-5
CDR3 DNA: TGCGCCAGCAGTGATGGGGGGGGGCCCTACAATGAGCAGTTCTTC; CDR3 protein: CASSDGGGPYNEQFF; V gene: TRBV4-3; clone size: .; D gene: .; J gene: TRBJ2-1
CDR3 DNA: TGTGCCACCTCTGAACGGGTAGGACTAGAGACCCAGTACTTC; CDR3 protein: CATSERVGLETQYF; V gene: TRBV19; clone size: .; D gene: .; J gene: TRBJ2-5
CDR3 DNA: TGTGCCAGCAGCCAATCGGGGGTGCCAGATACGCAGTATTTT; CDR3 protein: CASSQSGVPDTQYF; V gene: TRBV3-1/TRBV3-2; clone size: .; D gene: .; J gene: TRBJ2-3
CDR3 DNA: TGCAGTGCTAGTCCTGACAGATACGAGCAGTACTTC; CDR3 protein: CSASPDRYEQYF; V gene: TRBV20-1; clone size: .; D gene: .; J gene: TRBJ2-7
CDR3 DNA: TGTGCCAGCAGCCAAGAGAATAGCGGGGGTCCCCGGGAGACCCAGTACTTC; CDR3 protein: CASSQENSGGPRETQYF; V gene: TRBV14; clone size: .; D gene: TRBD2; J gene: TRBJ2-5
CDR3 DNA: TGTGCCAGCAGCTTAGGACAGGGCATCTATGGCTACACCTTC; CDR3 protein: CASSLGQGIYGYTF; V gene: TRBV11-2; clone size: .; D gene: TRBD1; J gene: TRBJ1-2
CDR3 DNA: TGTGCCAGCACTGACAGGGCAAGTCAGCCCCAGCATTTT; CDR3 protein: CASTDRASQPQHF; V gene: TRBV6-6; clone size: once; D gene: TRBD1; J gene: TRBJ1-5
CDR3 DNA: TGTGCCAGTAGTATAGGCTCTAGCGGGAGTGCGGGGGATACGCAGTATTTT; CDR3 protein: CASSIGSSGSAGDTQYF; V gene: TRBV19; clone size: .; D gene: TRBD2; J gene: TRBJ2-3
CDR3 DNA: TGTGCCAGCAGGCTAGGACGGGAGAAAGCTTTCTTT; CDR3 protein: CASRLGREKAFF; V gene: TRBV6-5; clone size: once; D gene: .; J gene: TRBJ1-1